Shown below are 16 T cell receptor beta chains from a single sample sequenced in a study of T-cell reconstitution after alpha-beta-depleted transplantation in children. Researchers prepared the TCRbeta library using unique molecular identifiers, the study reports. TCRdb independently ran MiXCR on the PCR reads; one entry per CDR3 protein. The sample has 250,000 to 350,000 distinct CDR3 sequences; approximately 23% are singletons. Material: PBMCs, mostly from graft donor cells, obtained 180 days after TCRalphabeta/CD19-depleted stem cell transplant. All receptors derive from a male patient younger than 18 who had a stem cell transplant for acute lymphoblastic leukemia, so the T cells may come from the graft donor.

Concerning this clonotype: This may arise from a read error, as a much more abundant clone is one base away. J is TRBJ2-3 and V is TRBV29-1; 8 nucleotides align to TRBD2. The CDR3 consists of 14 residues. Germline V gene sequence: CDR1 SQVTM, CDR2 ANQGSEA. The CDR3 DNA is TGCAGCATTGAAAAACTAGCGGGCACAGATACGCAGTATTTT. As protein: CSIEKLAGTDTQYF.

This clonotype was seen ten or more times. The chain links TRBV5-6 to TRBJ2-1; 10 nucleotides agree with TRBD2. The germline CDR1 and CDR2 sequences are SGHDT and YYEEEE. V gave up 4 bases and J gave up 4 bases; unmatched junction bases: 5. The CDR3 length is 15 residues. CDR3 protein: CASSRRLAGYNEQFF. CDR3 DNA: TGTGCCAGCAGCCGAAGACTAGCGGGTTACAATGAGCAGTTCTTC.

The chain has TRBV5-1 and TRBJ2-7; D is unresolved. Germline CDR1 and CDR2: SGHRS and YFSETQ. This CDR3 has 14 residues. V was cut by 3 bases and J by 0 bases, with 10 bases left in between. The CDR3 region has the DNA TGCGCCAGCAGCTCCCCCTGGAGCTCCTACGAGCAGTACTTC. Translating it yields CASSSPWSSYEQYF. The full variable domain, completed using reference TRBV5-1 and TRBJ2-7, is KAGVTQTPRYLIKTRGQQVTLSCSPISGHRSVSWYQQTPGQGLQFLFEYFSETQRNKGNFPGRFSGRQFSNSRSEMNVSTLELGDSALYLCASSSPWSSYEQYFGPGTRLTVT.

The CDR3 reads CASSQEYGRGDGYTF. The CDR3 coding sequence is TGCGCCAGCAGCCAAGAATACGGACGGGGAGATGGCTACACCTTC. V and J are TRBV4-1 and TRBJ1-2, with unresolved D. The CDR3 sequence is 15 residues long. Between the trimmed V and J ends, which lost 0 bases and 6 bases, there was a span of 14 bases. Germline V gives CDR1 MGHRA, CDR2 YSYEKL.

The CDR3 sequence: CASSQDDPGGGYTGELFF. CDR3 DNA: TGCGCCAGCAGCCAAGATGACCCCGGCGGGGGTTACACCGGGGAGCTGTTTTTT. The V call is TRBV4-1, the J call TRBJ2-2; TRBD2 matches at 7 bases. J lost 3 bases, V lost 0 bases, and 10 bases had no gene match. The CDR3 is made up of 18 amino acids. Germline CDR1 and CDR2: MGHRA and YSYEKL.

V usage is TRBV4-1 and J usage is TRBJ2-3; 8 positions match TRBD2. Germline V CDR1 and CDR2: MGHRA, YSYEKL. Losses at the gene ends were 4 bases for V and 4 bases for J; bases not matched to a gene: 10. This CDR3 spans 16 amino acids. This CDR3 reads CASSPLNSGTADTQYF. The CDR3 bases are TGCGCCAGCAGCCCCCTAAATAGCGGGACTGCAGATACGCAGTATTTT.

This clonotype came up a few times. The chain is built from TRBV19 and TRBJ1-5; 7 bases are a match to TRBD1. The V and J ends lost 4 bases and 4 bases, in that order; junction bases with no gene match: 7. Germline CDR1 and CDR2: LNHDA and SQIVND (reference sequence). CDR3 size: 15 residues. This CDR3 is CASSTGQAPNQPQHF. Here the CDR3 DNA reads TGTGCCAGTAGTACCGGACAGGCACCTAATCAGCCCCAGCATTTT.

The V call is TRBV12-3 or TRBV12-4, the J call TRBJ2-7; 8 positions match TRBD2. This CDR3 has 16 residues. Trimming removed 6 bases from V and 5 bases from J; junction bases left unmatched: 15. CDR3 DNA sequence: TGTGCCAGCAGGCCCCATATCAGCGGGAGCGACAACGAGCAGTACTTC. Protein: CASRPHISGSDNEQYF.

The CDR3 nucleotides read TGTGCCAGCAGCTCATTACGGAGACTAGCGGGAGAAGAGACCCAGTACTTC. Translation gives CASSSLRRLAGEETQYF. V usage is TRBV7-7 and J usage is TRBJ2-5; TRBD2 matches 12 bases. Germline assignment: CDR1 SSHAT and CDR2 FNYEAQ (reference sequence). V trimming: 4 bases; J trimming: 3 bases; junction bases outside the gene matches: 9. The CDR3 sequence is 17 residues long.

The rearrangement uses TRBV6-1 and TRBJ1-5, with D possibly being TRBD1 (5 bases). CDR1 is MNHNS and CDR2 is SASEGT in the germline V gene. Between the trimmed V and J ends, which lost 6 bases and 6 bases, there was a span of 18 bases. The CDR3 extends over 15 amino acids. In DNA form, the CDR3 reads TGTGCCAGCAGGGATTTGCGGGGGTCCGGTCAGCCCCAGCATTTT. Translation: CASRDLRGSGQPQHF.

This clonotype has more than one count but fewer than ten. The chain employs TRBV7-8 and TRBJ1-3; D unclear. Germline values: CDR1 SGHVS, CDR2 FQNEAQ. V dropped 4 bases and J dropped 0 bases, with 10 bases sitting between them. The CDR3 is made up of 15 amino acids. This CDR3 is CASSSDRISGNTIYF. The CDR3 DNA reads TGTGCCAGCAGCTCGGACCGAATCTCTGGAAACACCATATATTTT. Drawing the rest from reference TRBV7-8 and TRBJ1-3, the complete variable domain is GAGVSQSPRYKVAKRGQDVALRCDPISGHVSLFWYQQALGQGPEFLTYFQNEAQLDKSGLPSDRFFAERPEGSVSTLKIQRTQQEDSAVYLCASSSDRISGNTIYFGEGSWLTVV.

This clonotype was observed many times. The rearrangement uses TRBV12-3 or TRBV12-4 and TRBJ2-2, with D hard to call. Trimming cost V 6 bases and J 7 bases, with 6 bases left between them. The CDR3 is made up of 11 amino acids. The CDR3, as DNA: TGTGCCAGCAGAGCCAACGGGGAGCTGTTTTTT. Protein product: CASRANGELFF.

V is TRBV24-1 and J is TRBJ2-1; 10 bases match TRBD2. The V gene's germline CDR1 is KGHDR and CDR2 SFDVKD. After removal of 3 bases from V and 7 bases from J, the junction contained 8 bases not matched to a gene. CDR3 length: 16 residues. CDR3 sequence: CATSDPLAGTGNEQFF. The CDR3 DNA reads TGTGCCACCAGTGATCCACTAGCGGGAACCGGGAATGAGCAGTTCTTC.

The sample holds many counts of this clonotype. J is TRBJ2-1 and V is TRBV29-1; 9 positions match TRBD2. The CDR3 sequence is 15 residues long. J gave up 9 bases and V 1 base, and 10 bases lay outside the gene matches. Germline V gives CDR1 SQVTM, CDR2 ANQGSEA. In DNA, the CDR3 is TGCAGCGTTGAAGCCCTTAGCGGGAGATTAGCTGAGCAGTTCTTC. Residues: CSVEALSGRLAEQFF.

The chain uses TRBV18 and TRBJ2-1; no definite D call. The germline gives CDR1 KGHSH, CDR2 LQKENI. Trimming left V 2 bases short and J 3 bases short, with 5 bases between. This CDR3 region has 13 residues. Written as DNA, the CDR3 is TGTGCCAGCTCACCAGTACTCTACAATGAGCAGTTCTTC. This translates into CASSPVLYNEQFF. Supplemented by reference TRBV18 and TRBJ2-1, the full variable domain reads NAGVMQNPRHLVRRRGQEARLRCSPMKGHSHVYWYRQLPEEGLKFMVYLQKENIIDESGMPKERFSAEFPKEGPSILRIQQVVRGDSAAYFCASSPVLYNEQFFGPGTRLTVL.

This clonotype has only a few counts. V gene TRBV11-3 combines with J gene TRBJ2-3; a weak D match, TRBD2 (5 bases). Germline lookup yields CDR1 SGHNT and CDR2 YENEEA. The CDR3 is made up of 13 amino acids. With 5 bases removed from V and 7 bases from J, the gap between germline ends came to 13 bases. The CDR3 nucleotides read TGTGCCAGCAGCCGACCCGGGATACATACGCAGTATTTT. It is translated as CASSRPGIHTQYF.